The 27 T cell receptor beta chains below come from one sample, sequenced in a study of technical replicates of blood from several donors. Repertoires were generated with immunoSEQ multiplex PCR, while TCRdb's copy carries only in-frame clones and drops some. The sample includes about 69,000 clones, 75% to 90% seen only once; the top ten take roughly 4.8%. Sequencing input: PBMCs. These TCRs come from a human donor in good health. Some clones in this sample may be carry-over from other donors' samples.

The chain carries TRBV9 and TRBJ2-1, with TRBD1 as a possible D gene (5 bases). CDR3 length: 18 amino acids. Deletions cut 3 bases from V and 0 bases from J, with 19 bases between. Germline-derived CDR1 and CDR2 are SGDLS and YYNGEE. In DNA, the CDR3 is TGTGCCAGCAGCGCCGAAGGGGCCTCTGGGTACTCCTACAATGAGCAGTTCTTC. Its translation: CASSAEGASGYSYNEQFF.

The chain is built from TRBV5-1 and TRBJ1-3, with D possibly being TRBD1 (5 bases). This CDR3 contains 16 residues. The V gene lost 0 bases and the J gene lost 0 bases, with 10 bases spanning the gap. Germline CDR1 is SGHRS and CDR2 is YFSETQ. CDR3 region: CASSLGGSVSGNTIYF. CDR3 in DNA: TGCGCCAGCAGCTTGGGGGGCAGCGTCTCTGGAAACACCATATATTTT.

This clone has only a few counts. The rearrangement joins TRBV7-6 to TRBJ1-5; TRBD1 is a possible D gene (5 bases). There are 16 residues in the CDR3. Germline lookup yields CDR1 SGHVS and CDR2 FNYEAQ. The V and J ends lost 1 base and 2 bases respectively, with 12 bases between them. In DNA, the CDR3 is TGTGCCAGCAGCTTAGGTGCAGGGCCAGGCAATCAGCCCCAGCATTTT. Residues: CASSLGAGPGNQPQHF.

The chain employs TRBV5-1 and TRBJ2-1; 15 nucleotides match TRBD2. CDR1 and CDR2 from the germline V gene are SGHRS and YFSETQ. The CDR3 length is 17 residues. The junction had 8 bases not matched to a gene; V was cut back by 4 bases and J by 6 bases. In DNA form, the CDR3 reads TGCGCCAGCAGCGGGGGACTAGCGGGAGGCGGATCCAATGAGCAGTTCTTC. Its translation: CASSGGLAGGGSNEQFF. Based on the CDR3 plus reference TRBV5-1 and TRBJ2-1, the full variable domain is KAGVTQTPRYLIKTRGQQVTLSCSPISGHRSVSWYQQTPGQGLQFLFEYFSETQRNKGNFPGRFSGRQFSNSRSEMNVSTLELGDSALYLCASSGGLAGGGSNEQFFGPGTRLTVL.

The chain uses TRBV7-9 and TRBJ2-7; D is possibly TRBD2 (6 bases). The germline V gene has CDR1 SEHNR and CDR2 FQNEAQ (reference sequence). The CDR3 sequence is 13 residues long. V was trimmed by 5 bases and J by 4 bases, leaving 12 bases between them. The CDR3 coding sequence is TGTGCCAGCAGCCGGCGACTAGAGTACGAGCAGTACTTC. It yields the protein CASSRRLEYEQYF. Full variable domain (outside the CDR3, taken from reference TRBV7-9 and TRBJ2-7): DTGVSQNPRHKITKRGQNVTFRCDPISEHNRLYWYRQTLGQGPEFLTYFQNEAQLEKSRLLSDRFSAERPKGSFSTLEIQRTEQGDSAMYLCASSRRLEYEQYFGPGTRLTVT.

This clone was counted a few times. The chain couples TRBV4-2 to TRBJ2-7; 8 positions agree with TRBD2. CDR1 is LGHNA, CDR2 YNFKEQ, per germline. The CDR3 is made up of 19 amino acids. V shed 4 bases and J 0 bases; nucleotides not matched to a gene: 17. CDR3 loop: CASSLGAGGDPISSYEQYF. CDR3 nucleotide sequence: TGTGCCAGCAGCCTCGGTGCGGGGGGCGACCCCATTTCCTCCTACGAGCAGTACTTC.

This chain connects TRBV11-3 to TRBJ1-1; 7 bases fit TRBD1. This CDR3 is built from 14 residues. Trimming cost V 3 bases and J 5 bases; bases outside gene matches: 6. The V gene's germline CDR1 is SGHNT and CDR2 YENEEA. DNA of the CDR3: TGTGCCAGCAGCTTGGCAGGGGGTGGTACTGAAGCTTTCTTT. Amino acids: CASSLAGGGTEAFF.

The rearrangement joins TRBV19 to TRBJ2-1, with D perhaps matching TRBD2 (6 bases). The V end lost 10 bases, the J end lost 8 bases, and 24 bases lay between the germline ends. This CDR3 contains 15 residues. Looked up from germline, CDR1 is LNHDA and CDR2 is SQIVND (reference sequence). The CDR3 is CAISGGAGTFDEQFF. The CDR3 coding sequence is TGTGCCATCTCCGGGGGTGCAGGGACGTTCGATGAGCAGTTCTTC.

V usage is TRBV7-2 and J usage is TRBJ2-3; the D gene is possibly TRBD2 (5 bases). Trimming took off 5 bases at V and 3 bases at J, with 12 bases between the two ends. The CDR3 runs to 14 residues. CDR1 is SGHTA, CDR2 FQGNSA, per germline. CDR3 protein: CASSPWSGTDTQYF. CDR3 DNA: TGTGCCAGCAGCCCATGGTCGGGAACAGATACGCAGTATTTT.

The rearrangement uses TRBV7-3 and TRBJ2-3, with 7 bases identical to TRBD1. V was pared by 1 base and J by 2 bases, with 3 bases of the junction left unmatched. The germline V gene encodes CDR1 SGHTA and CDR2 FQGTGA. CDR3 length: 15 residues. The CDR3 region has the DNA TGTGCCAGCAGCTTAAACAGGGGCACCACAGATACGCAGTATTTT. Translation: CASSLNRGTTDTQYF.

CDR3 in amino acids: CASSKKPGGILSYEQYF. CDR3 DNA sequence: TGTGCCAGTAGTAAAAAACCCGGGGGGATCCTGTCCTACGAGCAGTACTTC. V and J are TRBV19 and TRBJ2-7; 7 bases are shared with TRBD2. Germline V gene sequence: CDR1 LNHDA, CDR2 SQIVND (reference sequence). Trimming at V came to 4 bases and at J to 1 base, leaving 13 bases not matched to a gene. The CDR3 length is 17 residues.

The table lists this clone with a few counts. V and J are TRBV12-5 and TRBJ2-7, with TRBD1 identical over 9 bases. The V and J ends lost 6 bases and 12 bases, in that order; junction bases with no gene match: 12. CDR1 is LGHNT, CDR2 FRNRAP, per germline. The CDR3 is 13 amino acids. The CDR3 coding sequence is TGTGCTAGTGGCCAGAAACCGGGACAGGGCCCGTACTTC. This translates into CASGQKPGQGPYF.

This rearrangement joins TRBV10-3 to TRBJ1-1; D unclear. CDR1 is ENHRY, CDR2 SYGVKD, per germline. V lost 10 bases and J 1 base, leaving 13 bases between the germline ends. This CDR3 comprises 13 residues. The CDR3 region is CANSVQRNTEAFF. CDR3 sequence (DNA): TGTGCCAACTCGGTACAGAGGAACACTGAAGCTTTCTTT.

The chain uses TRBV4-3 and TRBJ2-7; D perhaps matches TRBD2 (5 bases). This CDR3 contains 15 residues. Per germline, CDR1 LGHNA and CDR2 YSLEER. Deletions cut 0 bases from V and 3 bases from J, with 12 bases between. In nucleotides, the CDR3 is TGCGCCAGCAGCCAAGATTTCAGCGGCCTCTACGAGCAGTACTTC. Its translation: CASSQDFSGLYEQYF.

The genes are TRBV21-1 and TRBJ1-1; the table's D gene call, TRBD1, was not cross checked with the DNA. TRBV21-1 represents a pseudogene. The CDR3 has 17 residues. As DNA, the CDR3 is TGTGCCAGCAGCAACTCCTTTCGACAGGGATTGGCCACTGAAGCTTTCTTT. This sequence encodes CASSNSFRQGLATEAFF.

This rearrangement joins TRBV19 to TRBJ2-1, with TRBD2 matching 10 bases. This CDR3 has 16 residues. J gave up 7 bases and V 5 bases, and 11 bases lay outside the gene matches. The V gene's germline CDR1 is LNHDA and CDR2 SQIVND (reference sequence). CDR3 loop: CASSVSQRGGRNEQFF. The CDR3 bases are TGTGCCAGTAGTGTCTCCCAGCGGGGGGGCAGGAATGAGCAGTTCTTC.

The V call is TRBV4-3, the J call TRBJ1-2, with unresolved D. Germline CDR1 is LGHNA and CDR2 is YSLEER. The V and J ends lost 0 bases and 8 bases respectively, with 16 bases between them. The length of the CDR3 is 15 residues. The CDR3 region is CASSQELQYLGGYTF. CDR3 sequence (DNA): TGCGCCAGCAGCCAAGAATTGCAGTATTTGGGCGGCTACACCTTC.

The J gene is TRBJ2-2, the V gene TRBV9; D not resolved. In germline, CDR1 is SGDLS, CDR2 YYNGEE. V lost 1 base and J 0 bases, leaving 4 bases between the germline ends. The CDR3 totals 14 residues. The CDR3 reads CASSVNTNTGELFF. The CDR3 nucleotides read TGTGCCAGCAGCGTAAATACGAACACCGGGGAGCTGTTTTTT.

V gene TRBV7-9 combines with J gene TRBJ2-7; D might be TRBD1 (5 bases). The V end lost 0 bases, the J end lost 2 bases, and 11 bases lay between the germline ends. Germline V gives CDR1 SEHNR, CDR2 FQNEAQ (reference sequence). This CDR3 contains 15 residues. CDR3 residues: CASSLAAGQTYEQYF. In DNA, the CDR3 is TGTGCCAGCAGCTTAGCGGCAGGGCAGACCTACGAGCAGTACTTC.

The V call is TRBV15, the J call TRBJ2-7; a possible D gene is TRBD2 (5 bases). The germline V gene has CDR1 LNHNV and CDR2 YYDKDF (reference sequence). This CDR3 comprises 19 residues. Deletions cut 5 bases from V and 2 bases from J, with 28 bases between. The CDR3 loop is CATSARTRLFPILTYEQYF. For the CDR3, the DNA is TGTGCCACCAGCGCCCGGACTCGTCTATTTCCGATCCTTACCTACGAGCAGTACTTC.

This chain links TRBV5-5 with TRBJ1-4; TRBD1 is a possible D gene (5 bases). CDR3 size: 13 residues. Germline CDR1 SGHKS, CDR2 YYEKEE (reference sequence). V was shortened by 2 bases and J by 7 bases, with 9 bases between the two germline ends. CDR3 in amino acids: CASSFGGFEKLFF. CDR3 DNA sequence: TGTGCCAGCAGCTTCGGGGGTTTTGAAAAACTGTTTTTT. The full variable domain, rest sourced from reference TRBV5-5 and TRBJ1-4, is DAGVTQSPTHLIKTRGQQVTLRCSPISGHKSVSWYQQVLGQGPQFIFQYYEKEERGRGNFPDRFSARQFPNYSSELNVNALLLGDSALYLCASSFGGFEKLFFGSGTQLSVL.

The J gene is TRBJ1-6, the V gene TRBV9, with D perhaps matching TRBD1 (5 bases). The CDR3 runs 15 residues. Trimming pared 3 bases from V and 10 bases from J, leaving 17 bases between. CDR1 SGDLS and CDR2 YYNGEE come from the germline V gene. CDR3 amino acids: CASSAIQERGSPLHF. In nucleotides, the CDR3 is TGTGCCAGCAGCGCAATACAGGAAAGGGGATCACCCCTCCACTTT.

The chain couples TRBV11-1 to TRBJ2-2; possibly TRBD1 for D (7 bases). Trimming stripped 5 bases from V and 7 bases from J, with 17 bases between. The CDR3 totals 15 residues. Germline assignment: CDR1 SGHAT and CDR2 FQDESV (reference sequence). The CDR3 protein is CASSAARGDDGELFF. The CDR3 nucleotides read TGTGCCAGCAGCGCCGCCAGGGGGGATGACGGGGAGCTGTTTTTT.

This sequence joins TRBV1 and TRBJ2-3; TRBD2 is taken as the D call from the table, unchecked against the DNA. TRBV1 is a documented pseudogene. This CDR3 is built from 17 residues. CDR3 in DNA: TGCACCAGCAGCCCCTTACTAGCGGGAGGGCCGGAAGATACGCAGTATTTT. Residues: CTSSPLLAGGPEDTQYF.

This clone came up a few times. This sample includes further DNA sequences coding for the same CDR3. The rearrangement links TRBV10-3 to TRBJ1-5; D is unresolved. The V end lost 2 bases, the J end lost 7 bases, and 15 bases lay between the germline ends. Germline V gene lookup returns CDR1 ENHRY and CDR2 SYGVKD. The CDR3 runs 15 residues. The CDR3 coding sequence is TGTGCCATCAGTGAGCGGGCGGGGATAGAGCAGCCCCAGCATTTT. Its protein product is CAISERAGIEQPQHF.

Remarks on this clone: One end of the junction is discordant with germline, which a read error may explain. The chain links TRBV10-1 to TRBJ2-7; D gene unclear. Germline V gene sequence: CDR1 WNHNN, CDR2 SYGVQD (reference sequence). This CDR3 is 12 amino acids long. CDR3 loop: CASRPPVCFADF. In nucleotides, the CDR3 is TGCGCCAGCAGACCACCTGTGTGCTTCGCAGACTTC.

This chain connects TRBV10-3 to TRBJ1-2; weak D call: TRBD1 (6 bases). The V gene's germline CDR1 is ENHRY and CDR2 SYGVKD. V was shortened by 2 bases and J by 4 bases, with 20 bases between the two germline ends. The CDR3 consists of 17 residues. The CDR3 sequence is CAISETPTGLQSYGYTF. The DNA of the CDR3 is TGTGCCATCAGTGAGACCCCAACAGGGCTCCAGAGCTATGGCTACACCTTC.